The 10 T cell receptor beta chains reported below all come from one sample, sequenced in a study of beta chain features in type 1 diabetes. The isolated RNA, all of it, was reverse transcribed, so expressed TCRB transcripts were what got sequenced. Produced via immunoSEQ multiplex PCR; TCRdb's table is partial and in-frame only. This table has around 450,000 clones, 9.5% to 12% appearing once. The sequenced material came from naive CD4+ T cells from blood. These receptors came from a woman aged 18 to 35 in good health.

The chain links TRBV30 to TRBJ2-7, with TRBD2 identical over 11 bases. V dropped 5 bases and J dropped 0; count of bases not matched to a gene: 6. The CDR3 has 15 residues. Germline V gives CDR1 GTSNPN, CDR2 SVGIG (reference sequence). The CDR3 DNA sequence: TGTGCCTGGGCACTAGCGGGAGCCCCCTCCTACGAGCAGTACTTC. This translates into CAWALAGAPSYEQYF.

This chain uses TRBV13 with TRBJ2-3; D possibly corresponds to TRBD1 (5 bases). This CDR3 has 13 amino acids. V lost 6 bases, J lost 1 base, and 8 bases lay in between. The germline gives CDR1 PRHDT, CDR2 FYEKMQ (reference sequence). CDR3 sequence: CASRVQGTDTQYF. The CDR3 DNA is TGTGCCAGCAGAGTACAGGGCACAGATACGCAGTATTTT.

The rearrangement joins TRBV5-1 to TRBJ1-5; tentative D call: TRBD1 (5 bases). This CDR3 contains 15 residues. The V gene's germline CDR1 is SGHRS and CDR2 YFSETQ. Trimming removed 1 base from V and 1 base from J, with 9 bases in between. DNA of the CDR3: TGCGCCAGCAGCTTGCAGGGAGGGAGCAATCAGCCCCAGCATTTT. The encoded protein is CASSLQGGSNQPQHF.

In its sample, this clone was seen a few times. The chain carries TRBV5-4 and TRBJ2-7, with TRBD2 as a possible D gene (6 bases). V was clipped by 5 bases and J by 2 bases, with 17 bases between them. CDR3 length: 15 amino acids. Germline V gene lookup returns CDR1 SGHNT and CDR2 YYREEE (reference sequence). CDR3 nucleotide sequence: TGTGCCAGCAGAGCCGGGAGCCGGCAAGCCTACGAGCAGTACTTC. It codes for CASRAGSRQAYEQYF.

The rearrangement uses TRBV5-8 and TRBJ1-5; D is perhaps TRBD1 (6 bases). Germline assignment: CDR1 SGHTS and CDR2 YDEGEE. The CDR3 sequence is 15 residues long. Trimming removed 4 bases from V and 7 bases from J, with 18 bases in between. The DNA of the CDR3 is TGTGCCAGCAGCACATTACAGGGTGTAAGGCAGCCCCAGCATTTT. This codes for CASSTLQGVRQPQHF.

The table lists this clone with a few counts. Other nucleotide sequences from this sample produce the same CDR3. The chain employs TRBV14 and TRBJ2-1; D is unresolved. V lost 4 bases to trimming and J lost 0 bases, with 7 bases between them. Germline V gene lookup returns CDR1 SGHDN and CDR2 FVKESK. The CDR3 consists of 14 residues. The CDR3 coding sequence is TGTGCCAGCAGCCGGACCAGCTCCTACAATGAGCAGTTCTTC. Encoded protein: CASSRTSSYNEQFF.

This clone was seen only a few times. The chain employs TRBV30 and TRBJ2-7, with no clear D. Germline assignment: CDR1 GTSNPN and CDR2 SVGIG (reference sequence). The CDR3 covers 13 residues. V lost 3 bases and J 6 bases, leaving 15 bases between the germline ends. The CDR3 DNA reads as TGTGCCTGGAGGAAACAGACCATGGGCGAGCAGTACTTC. Protein: CAWRKQTMGEQYF.

J is TRBJ2-1 and V is TRBV4-2; no clear D. The CDR3 spans 15 residues. Germline lookup yields CDR1 LGHNA and CDR2 YNFKEQ. With 0 bases removed from V and 8 bases from J, the gap between germline ends came to 14 bases. DNA of the CDR3: TGTGCCAGCAGCCAAGAGTTGAGACAAATCGATGAGCAGTTCTTC. It specifies CASSQELRQIDEQFF.

In this sample, this clone turned up a few times. The chain couples TRBV7-2 to TRBJ2-3, with a weak D call TRBD1 (5 bases). Trimming removed 4 bases from V and 0 bases from J, with 14 bases in between. CDR1 SGHTA and CDR2 FQGNSA come from the germline V gene. The CDR3 has 16 residues. CDR3 nucleotides: TGTGCCAGCAGCTCGACAGCACTTTCTAGCACAGATACGCAGTATTTT. It codes for CASSSTALSSTDTQYF.

The chain uses TRBV9 and TRBJ2-7; D is undetermined. From germline, CDR1 is SGDLS and CDR2 YYNGEE. This CDR3 region has 13 residues. Trimming pared 7 bases from V and 7 bases from J, leaving 18 bases between. CDR3 region: CASPSPLPPEQYV. In DNA, the CDR3 is TGTGCCAGCCCCTCGCCCCTACCCCCAGAGCAGTACGTC.